This entry lists 2 T cell receptor beta chains sequenced from one sample in a study of blood T cell repertoires in COVID-19. Data came from immunoSEQ multiplex PCR; TCRdb stores just in-frame clones and leaves some out. This sample has approximately 270,000 clones; around 90% occur once, and the top ten carry 4.1%. The specimen was PBMCs or T cells enriched from blood (not recorded which). The receptor source for this set is a woman in her 30s with acute COVID-19.

V is TRBV5-1 and J is TRBJ2-3; D perhaps matches TRBD2 (5 bases). The germline V gene has CDR1 SGHRS and CDR2 YFSETQ. The CDR3 spans 15 residues. V was trimmed by 3 bases and J by 2 bases, leaving 13 bases between them. This CDR3 reads CASSSERRNTDTQYF. The CDR3 DNA follows: TGCGCCAGCAGCTCAGAGCGGAGAAACACAGATACGCAGTATTTT.

The rearrangement links TRBV7-8 to TRBJ1-6; D is perhaps TRBD1 (6 bases). From germline, CDR1 is SGHVS and CDR2 FQNEAQ. V was cut by 5 bases and J by 10 bases, with 18 bases left in between. The CDR3 runs 15 residues. CDR3 region: CASSIYRERGSPLHF. CDR3 nucleotide sequence: TGTGCCAGCAGCATATACAGGGAGCGGGGATCACCCCTCCACTTT. The full variable domain, with the rest looked up from reference TRBV7-8 and TRBJ1-6, is GAGVSQSPRYKVAKRGQDVALRCDPISGHVSLFWYQQALGQGPEFLTYFQNEAQLDKSGLPSDRFFAERPEGSVSTLKIQRTQQEDSAVYLCASSIYRERGSPLHFGNGTRLTVT.